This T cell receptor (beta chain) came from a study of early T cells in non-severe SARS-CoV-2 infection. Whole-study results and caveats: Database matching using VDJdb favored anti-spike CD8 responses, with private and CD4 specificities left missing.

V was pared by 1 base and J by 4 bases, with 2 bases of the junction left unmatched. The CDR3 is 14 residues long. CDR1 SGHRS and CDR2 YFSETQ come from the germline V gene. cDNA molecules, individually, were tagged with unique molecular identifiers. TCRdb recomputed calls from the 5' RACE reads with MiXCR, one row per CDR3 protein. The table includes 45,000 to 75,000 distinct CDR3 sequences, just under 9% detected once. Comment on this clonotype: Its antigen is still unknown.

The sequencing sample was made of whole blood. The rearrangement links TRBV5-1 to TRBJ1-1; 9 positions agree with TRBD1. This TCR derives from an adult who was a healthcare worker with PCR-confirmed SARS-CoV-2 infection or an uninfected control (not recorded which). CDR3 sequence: CASSLSQGATEAFF. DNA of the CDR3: TGCGCCAGCAGCTTGTCACAGGGGGCCACTGAAGCTTTCTTT.